One T cell receptor beta chain is described in this entry. Its antigen target is currently unknown. No base quality values were provided; no much bigger clone lies one nucleotide off. The CD4+CD25-CD294- flow-through remaining after the CD25, CD56 and CD294 bead selections was collected as Th1 cells. Miltenyi superparamagnetic beads coated with subset-specific monoclonal antibodies were used for isolation of the T cell subsets. Peripheral blood was used as the source from which all T cell populations were isolated. Ficoll separation was used to obtain mononuclear cells from whole blood, after which anti-CD14 microbeads were used to deplete monocytes. Isolated cell populations were immediately resuspended in RNAprotect reagent. The data are from a study of relationships among human T cell subsets (dated by TCRdb to about 2010). Regarding the study in general: Sequencing was performed on eight distinct blood T cell populations: pan T, CD8 cytotoxic, regulatory, Th1, Th2, naive plus transitional, activated and memory cells.

The CDR3 covers 16 residues, taking in both the cysteine and the phenylalanine. Only CDR3 DNA is held: 48 bases, read in frame from base 1. The germline V gene supplies CDR1 MNHNS and CDR2 SASEGT. The junction shows trimming of 8 bases on V and 8 bases on J, plus 25 bases between the germline ends. Summary of the overall study and its limitations: The seven subsets showed no statistically significant differences in V, D and J usage, CDR3 length, or N-nucleotide additions. Over 60% of CD8+ cytotoxic sequences belonged to clones with over 100 reads, whereas regulatory and Th2 subsets showed few such clones. The considerable overlap in CDR3s among Th1, Th2 and regulatory T cells was taken as suggesting that cell fate choices are stochastic. A CD4+CD8+ double-positive population could not be excluded by the bead-based sorting.

Library generation was performed with multiplex PCR. These reads were obtained on a 454 GS FLX. Semiquantitative ARM-PCR was used to amplify the TCR alpha and beta CDR3 regions from mRNA. In ARM-PCR, tagged nested gene-specific primers were used first, and communal superprimers then performed exponential amplification. Before the first-round PCR products went through the second amplification round, exonuclease was used to remove the nested primers. The amplicons were sequenced on the 454 platform, which can rapidly sequence millions of DNA fragments without cloning bias. An effective read was defined as a read mappable to both V and J germline segments. Per the authors' processing: IRmap was used to assign reads to germline V, D and J segments, relying on pyromap, a Smith-Waterman modification adapted to 454 sequencing errors. To filter D-beta assignments, cutoffs were set at the 99th percentile of the alignment scores obtained from simulated random sequences. The amino acids between the conserved V-segment Y[YFLI]C motif and the J-segment [FW]GXGT motif were defined as CDR3. A compound Poisson process model, previously applied to large-scale EST data, was used to estimate repertoire diversity. A procedure for detecting cross-contamination was used to argue that the shared CDR3s did not come from sample contamination. TCRdb took the public reads, trimmed them with fastp at Q25, ran MiXCR for clone calling and kept in-frame beta chains. CDR3 protein sequences are deduplicated, and each keeps its most common genes and DNA. TCRdb, not the original authors, processed these V and J calls. Here the sample has about 13,000 distinct CDR3 sequences; roughly 65% occur a single time. In total, the top ten clones hold 25% to 30% of the sample.

Source material: CD4+ Th1 cells sorted from blood. The sample's cell subset or site label, decoded: CD4+CD25-CD294- T helper 1 cells. The clonotype comes from a man aged 40-49 years in good health. The chain uses TRBV6-1 and TRBJ2-1; TRBD2 is a possible D gene, resting on 6 matching bases. At the DNA level, the sequence is TGTGCCAGCCTCCCATTCGGACTACCTTCGACGGATGAGCAGTTCTTC. It translates as CASLPFGLPSTDEQFF.